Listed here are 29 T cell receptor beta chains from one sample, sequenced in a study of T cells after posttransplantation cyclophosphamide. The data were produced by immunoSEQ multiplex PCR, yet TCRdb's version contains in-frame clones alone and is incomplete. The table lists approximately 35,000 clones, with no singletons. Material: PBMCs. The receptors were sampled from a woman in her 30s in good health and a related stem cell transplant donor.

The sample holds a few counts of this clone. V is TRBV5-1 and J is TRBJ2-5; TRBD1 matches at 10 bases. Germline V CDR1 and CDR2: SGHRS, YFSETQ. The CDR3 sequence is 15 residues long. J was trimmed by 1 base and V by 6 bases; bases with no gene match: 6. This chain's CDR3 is CASTGGQGLQETQYF. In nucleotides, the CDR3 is TGCGCCAGCACGGGGGGACAGGGGCTCCAAGAGACCCAGTACTTC.

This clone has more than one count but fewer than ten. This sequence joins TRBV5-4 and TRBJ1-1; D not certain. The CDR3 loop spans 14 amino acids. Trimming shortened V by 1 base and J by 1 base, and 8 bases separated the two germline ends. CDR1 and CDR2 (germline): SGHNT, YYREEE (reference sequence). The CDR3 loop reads CASSLPGRNTEAFF. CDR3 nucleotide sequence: TGTGCCAGCAGCTTGCCGGGGAGGAACACTGAAGCTTTCTTT.

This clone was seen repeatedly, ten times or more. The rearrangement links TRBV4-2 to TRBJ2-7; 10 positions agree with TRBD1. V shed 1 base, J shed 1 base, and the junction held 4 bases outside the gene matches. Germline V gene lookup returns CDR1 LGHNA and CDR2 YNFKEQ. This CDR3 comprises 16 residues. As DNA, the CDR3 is TGTGCCAGCAGCCAAGTGGGGACAGGGGTGTCCTACGAGCAGTACTTC. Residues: CASSQVGTGVSYEQYF.

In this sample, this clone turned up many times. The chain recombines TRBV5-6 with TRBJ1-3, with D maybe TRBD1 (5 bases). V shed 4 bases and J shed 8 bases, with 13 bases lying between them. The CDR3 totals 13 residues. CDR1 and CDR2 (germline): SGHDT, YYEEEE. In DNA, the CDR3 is TGTGCCAGCAGCCTCAGGGTTGGGGACACCATATATTTT. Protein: CASSLRVGDTIYF.

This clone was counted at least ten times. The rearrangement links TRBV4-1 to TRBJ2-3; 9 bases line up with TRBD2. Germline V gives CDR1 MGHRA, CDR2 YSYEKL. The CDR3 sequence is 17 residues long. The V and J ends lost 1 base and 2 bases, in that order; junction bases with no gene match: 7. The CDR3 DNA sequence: TGCGCCAGCAGCCAAGTCGGCCTAGCGGGGAACACAGATACGCAGTATTTT. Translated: CASSQVGLAGNTDTQYF.

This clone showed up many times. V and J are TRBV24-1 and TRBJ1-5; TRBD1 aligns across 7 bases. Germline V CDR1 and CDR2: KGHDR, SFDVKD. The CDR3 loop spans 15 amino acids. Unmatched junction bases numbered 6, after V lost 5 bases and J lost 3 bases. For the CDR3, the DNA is TGTGCCACCAGTGCCCCCGGGACAGACAATCAGCCCCAGCATTTT. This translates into CATSAPGTDNQPQHF.

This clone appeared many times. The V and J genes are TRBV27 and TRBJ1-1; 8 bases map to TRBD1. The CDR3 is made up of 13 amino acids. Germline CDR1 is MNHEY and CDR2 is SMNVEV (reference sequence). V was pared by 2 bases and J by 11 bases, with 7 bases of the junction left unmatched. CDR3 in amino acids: CASSLPRTGIAFF. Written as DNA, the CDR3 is TGTGCCAGCAGTTTACCCCGGACAGGGATTGCTTTCTTT.

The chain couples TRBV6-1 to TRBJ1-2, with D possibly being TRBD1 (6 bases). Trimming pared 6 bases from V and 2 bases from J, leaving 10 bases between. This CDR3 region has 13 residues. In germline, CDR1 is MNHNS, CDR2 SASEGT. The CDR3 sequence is CASRAGGNYGYTF. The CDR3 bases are TGTGCCAGCAGGGCGGGGGGCAACTATGGCTACACCTTC.

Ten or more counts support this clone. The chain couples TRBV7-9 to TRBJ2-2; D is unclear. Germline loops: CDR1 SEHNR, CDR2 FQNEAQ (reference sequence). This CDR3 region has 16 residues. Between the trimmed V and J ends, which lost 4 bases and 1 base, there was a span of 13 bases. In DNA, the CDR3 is TGTGCCAGCAGCTCCCAAACGCACTGGAACACCGGGGAGCTGTTTTTT. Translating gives CASSSQTHWNTGELFF.

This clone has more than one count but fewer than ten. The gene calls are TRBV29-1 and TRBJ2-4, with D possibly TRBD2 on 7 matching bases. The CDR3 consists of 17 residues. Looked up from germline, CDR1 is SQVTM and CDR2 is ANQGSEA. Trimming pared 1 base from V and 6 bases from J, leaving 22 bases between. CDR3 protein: CSVEGEPGGRSRNIQYF. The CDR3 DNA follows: TGCAGCGTTGAAGGGGAACCCGGGGGGCGCAGCCGAAACATTCAGTACTTC.

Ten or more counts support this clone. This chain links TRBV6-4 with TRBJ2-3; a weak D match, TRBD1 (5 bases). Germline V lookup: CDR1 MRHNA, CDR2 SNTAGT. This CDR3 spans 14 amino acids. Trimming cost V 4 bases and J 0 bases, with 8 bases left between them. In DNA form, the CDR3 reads TGTGCCAGCAGTGTATCAGGGAGCACAGATACGCAGTATTTT. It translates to CASSVSGSTDTQYF.

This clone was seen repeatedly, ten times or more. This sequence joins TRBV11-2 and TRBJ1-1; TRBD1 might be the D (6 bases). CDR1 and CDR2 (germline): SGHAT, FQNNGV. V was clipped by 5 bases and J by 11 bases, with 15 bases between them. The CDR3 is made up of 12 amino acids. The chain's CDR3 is CASSRPTGDAFF. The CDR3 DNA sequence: TGTGCCAGCAGCCGACCGACAGGAGACGCTTTCTTT. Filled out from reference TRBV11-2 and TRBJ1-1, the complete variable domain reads EAGVAQSPRYKIIEKRQSVAFWCNPISGHATLYWYQQILGQGPKLLIQFQNNGVVDDSQLPKDRFSAERLKGVDSTLKIQPAKLEDSAVYLCASSRPTGDAFFGQGTRLTVV.

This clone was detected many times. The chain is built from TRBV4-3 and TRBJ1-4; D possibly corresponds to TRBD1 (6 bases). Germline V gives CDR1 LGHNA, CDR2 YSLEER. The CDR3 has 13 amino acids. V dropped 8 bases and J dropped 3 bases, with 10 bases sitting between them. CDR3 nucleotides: TGCGCCAGCTCGGACAGACCTAATGAAAAACTGTTTTTT. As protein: CASSDRPNEKLFF.

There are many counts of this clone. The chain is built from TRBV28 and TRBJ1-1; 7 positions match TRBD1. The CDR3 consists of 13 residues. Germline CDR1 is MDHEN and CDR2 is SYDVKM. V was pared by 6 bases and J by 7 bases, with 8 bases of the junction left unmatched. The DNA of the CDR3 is TGTGCCAGCAGCCCACAGGGGACCATTGAAGCTTTCTTT. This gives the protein CASSPQGTIEAFF.

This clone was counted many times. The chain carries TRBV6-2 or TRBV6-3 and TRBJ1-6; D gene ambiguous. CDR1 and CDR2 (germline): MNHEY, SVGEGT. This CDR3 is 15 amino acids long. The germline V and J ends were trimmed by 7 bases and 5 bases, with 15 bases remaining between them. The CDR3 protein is CASTPSGRDNSPLHF. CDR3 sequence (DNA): TGTGCCAGCACCCCTTCTGGTCGCGATAATTCACCCCTCCACTTT.

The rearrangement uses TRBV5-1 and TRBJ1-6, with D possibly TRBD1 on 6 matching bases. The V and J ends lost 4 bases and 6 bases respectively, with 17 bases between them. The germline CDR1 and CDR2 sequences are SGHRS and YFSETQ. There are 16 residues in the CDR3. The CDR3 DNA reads TGCGCCAGCAGCCAAGCAGGGGTCGAGGGTAATTCACCCCTCCACTTT. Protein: CASSQAGVEGNSPLHF.

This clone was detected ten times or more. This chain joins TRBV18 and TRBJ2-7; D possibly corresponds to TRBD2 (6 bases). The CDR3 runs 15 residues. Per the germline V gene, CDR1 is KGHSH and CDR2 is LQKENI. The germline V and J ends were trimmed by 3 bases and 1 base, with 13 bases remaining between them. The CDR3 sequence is CASSPSGLPSYEQYF. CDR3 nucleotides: TGTGCCAGCTCACCGAGCGGGCTCCCTTCCTACGAGCAGTACTTC.

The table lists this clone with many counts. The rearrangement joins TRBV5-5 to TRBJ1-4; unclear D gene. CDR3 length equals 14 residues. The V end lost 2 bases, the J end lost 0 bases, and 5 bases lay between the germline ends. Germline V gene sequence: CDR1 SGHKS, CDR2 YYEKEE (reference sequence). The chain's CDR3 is CASSFRATNEKLFF. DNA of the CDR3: TGTGCCAGCAGCTTCAGAGCAACTAATGAAAAACTGTTTTTT.

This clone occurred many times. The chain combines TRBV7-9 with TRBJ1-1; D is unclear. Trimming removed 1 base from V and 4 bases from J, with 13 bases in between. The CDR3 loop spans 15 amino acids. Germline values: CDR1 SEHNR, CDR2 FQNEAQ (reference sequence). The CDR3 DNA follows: TGTGCCAGCAGCTTAGTAACTGCCATGGTCACTGAAGCTTTCTTT. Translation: CASSLVTAMVTEAFF.

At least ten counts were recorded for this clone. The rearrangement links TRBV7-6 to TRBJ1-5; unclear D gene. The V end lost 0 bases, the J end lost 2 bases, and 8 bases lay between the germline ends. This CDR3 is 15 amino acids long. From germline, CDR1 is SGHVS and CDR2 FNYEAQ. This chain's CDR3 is CASSLAPGRNQPQHF. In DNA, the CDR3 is TGTGCCAGCAGCTTAGCCCCTGGCCGCAATCAGCCCCAGCATTTT.

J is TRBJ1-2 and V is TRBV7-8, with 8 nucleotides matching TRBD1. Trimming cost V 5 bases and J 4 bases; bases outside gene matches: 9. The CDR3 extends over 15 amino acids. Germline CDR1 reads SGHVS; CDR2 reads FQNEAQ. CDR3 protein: CASSRAQDRVYGYTF. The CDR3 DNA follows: TGTGCCAGCAGCCGGGCCCAGGACAGGGTCTATGGCTACACCTTC. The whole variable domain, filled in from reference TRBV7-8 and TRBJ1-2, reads GAGVSQSPRYKVAKRGQDVALRCDPISGHVSLFWYQQALGQGPEFLTYFQNEAQLDKSGLPSDRFFAERPEGSVSTLKIQRTQQEDSAVYLCASSRAQDRVYGYTFGSGTRLTVV.

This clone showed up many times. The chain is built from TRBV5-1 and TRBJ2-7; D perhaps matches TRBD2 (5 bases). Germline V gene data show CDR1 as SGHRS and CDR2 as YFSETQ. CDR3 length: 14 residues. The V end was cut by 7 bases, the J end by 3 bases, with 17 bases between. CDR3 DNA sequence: TGCGCCAGCGCCTCAGAGCGGAGGTTCTACGAGCAGTACTTC. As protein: CASASERRFYEQYF.

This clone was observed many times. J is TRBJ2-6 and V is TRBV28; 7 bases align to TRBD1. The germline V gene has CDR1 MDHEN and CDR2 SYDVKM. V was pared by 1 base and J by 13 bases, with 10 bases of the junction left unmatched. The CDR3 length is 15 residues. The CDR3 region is CASSLLTGASRVLTF. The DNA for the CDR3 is TGTGCCAGCAGTTTATTAACAGGGGCATCACGGGTCCTGACTTTC.

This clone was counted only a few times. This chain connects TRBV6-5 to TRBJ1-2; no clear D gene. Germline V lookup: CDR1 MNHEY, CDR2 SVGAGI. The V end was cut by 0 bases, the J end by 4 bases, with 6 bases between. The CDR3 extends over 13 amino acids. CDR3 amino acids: CASSYSPSYGYTF. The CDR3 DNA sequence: TGTGCCAGCAGTTACTCGCCCAGCTATGGCTACACCTTC.

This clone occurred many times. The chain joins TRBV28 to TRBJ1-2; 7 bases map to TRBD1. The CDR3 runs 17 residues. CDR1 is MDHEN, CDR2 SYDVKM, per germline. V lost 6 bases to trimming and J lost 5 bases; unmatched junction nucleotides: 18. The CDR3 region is CASRSLIPGQLLYGYTF. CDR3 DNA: TGTGCCAGCAGAAGCCTAATACCGGGACAGCTCCTTTATGGCTACACCTTC.

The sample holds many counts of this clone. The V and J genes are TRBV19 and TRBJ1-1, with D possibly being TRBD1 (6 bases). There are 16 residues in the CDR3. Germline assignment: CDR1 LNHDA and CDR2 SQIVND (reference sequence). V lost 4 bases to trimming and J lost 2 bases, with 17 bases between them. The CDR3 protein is CASSRGGNRVNTEAFF. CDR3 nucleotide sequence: TGTGCCAGTAGTAGAGGGGGAAACAGGGTAAACACTGAAGCTTTCTTT.

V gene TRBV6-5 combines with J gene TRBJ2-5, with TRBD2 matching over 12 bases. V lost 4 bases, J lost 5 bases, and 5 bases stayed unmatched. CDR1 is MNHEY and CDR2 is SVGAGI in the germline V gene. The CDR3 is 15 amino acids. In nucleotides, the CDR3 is TGTGCCAGCAGTTTAAGACTAGCGGGGGACGAGACCCAGTACTTC. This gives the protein CASSLRLAGDETQYF.

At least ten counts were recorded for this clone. CDR3 residues: CASSVLDSKSSGNTIYF. The CDR3, as DNA: TGTGCCAGCAGCGTACTGGACAGTAAGAGCTCTGGAAACACCATATATTTT. The chain links TRBV9 to TRBJ1-3; TRBD1 might be the D (6 bases). CDR1 and CDR2 (germline): SGDLS, YYNGEE. CDR3 length: 17 amino acids. The V end was cut by 1 base, the J end by 0 bases, with 14 bases between.

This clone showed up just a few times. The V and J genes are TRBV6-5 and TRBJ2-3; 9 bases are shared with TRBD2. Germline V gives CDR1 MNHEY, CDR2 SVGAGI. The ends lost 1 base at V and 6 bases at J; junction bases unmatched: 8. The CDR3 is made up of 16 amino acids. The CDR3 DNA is TGTGCCAGCAGTTACTATGGCGGGGGGGCCGAGGATACGCAGTATTTT. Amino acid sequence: CASSYYGGGAEDTQYF.